This is a list of T cell receptor beta chains from one sample in a study of cytomegalovirus exposure and HLA in healthy donors. Sequenced by immunoSEQ multiplex PCR; TCRdb stores in-frame clones only, minus some. The sample includes 100,000 to 120,000 clones, approximately 86% of them seen just once. The sequenced material came from PBMCs. The receptors stem from a man in his forties or fifties in good health and CMV-seronegative. The CDR3 runs from the conserved cysteine through the conserved F or W. D genes are given only for firm matches. Size is omitted from some rows. Given values are once, few, many or a class for expanded clones.

d_call: TRBD1; j_call: TRBJ1-2; clone_size: -; v_call: TRBV19; cdr3_aa: CASSTEGQSIRGYTF; cdr3_nt: TGTGCCAGTAGTACAGAGGGACAGTCAATCAGGGGCTACACCTTC
d_call: TRBD1; j_call: TRBJ1-5; clone_size: once; v_call: TRBV6-1; cdr3_aa: CASRDRGNQPQHF; cdr3_nt: TGTGCCAGCCGGGACAGGGGTAATCAGCCCCAGCATTTT
d_call: -; j_call: TRBJ1-1; clone_size: -; v_call: TRBV4-2; cdr3_aa: CASSTRQTGEAFF; cdr3_nt: TGTGCCAGCAGCACCCGACAGACCGGGGAAGCTTTCTTT
d_call: TRBD2; j_call: TRBJ2-1; clone_size: few; v_call: TRBV5-4; cdr3_aa: CASSLEDRGDNEQFF; cdr3_nt: TGTGCCAGCAGCTTGGAGGATCGGGGGGACAATGAGCAGTTCTTC
d_call: TRBD1; j_call: TRBJ1-1; clone_size: -; v_call: TRBV7-9; cdr3_aa: CASSQGTETEAFF; cdr3_nt: TGTGCCAGCAGCCAAGGGACAGAGACTGAAGCTTTCTTT
d_call: -; j_call: TRBJ1-1; clone_size: -; v_call: TRBV28; cdr3_aa: CASSSTEAFF; cdr3_nt: TGTGCCAGCAGTTCTACCGAAGCTTTCTTT
d_call: TRBD1; j_call: TRBJ2-1; clone_size: -; v_call: TRBV5-4; cdr3_aa: CASSLSTGAHNEQFF; cdr3_nt: TGTGCCAGCAGCTTGAGCACAGGGGCCCACAATGAGCAGTTCTTC
d_call: -; j_call: TRBJ2-3; clone_size: -; v_call: TRBV5-1; cdr3_aa: CASSGDRSTDTQYF; cdr3_nt: TGCGCCAGCAGCGGTGACAGGAGCACAGATACGCAGTATTTT
d_call: -; j_call: TRBJ2-3; clone_size: -; v_call: TRBV6-6; cdr3_aa: CASSPGTHADTQYF; cdr3_nt: TGTGCCAGCAGCCCCGGGACACACGCAGATACGCAGTATTTT
d_call: TRBD1; j_call: TRBJ1-2; clone_size: -; v_call: TRBV28; cdr3_aa: CASSRPPPTGNYGYTF; cdr3_nt: TGTGCCAGCAGCCGCCCCCCCCCGACAGGGAACTATGGCTACACCTTC
d_call: -; j_call: TRBJ1-2; clone_size: few; v_call: TRBV4-1; cdr3_aa: CASSQEGRGFGGYTF; cdr3_nt: TGCGCCAGCAGCCAAGAGGGCAGGGGATTTGGGGGCTACACCTTC
d_call: -; j_call: TRBJ1-2; clone_size: -; v_call: TRBV7-9; cdr3_aa: CASSLANTNYGYTF; cdr3_nt: TGTGCCAGCAGCTTAGCAAACACTAACTATGGCTACACCTTC
d_call: TRBD1; j_call: TRBJ1-2; clone_size: once; v_call: TRBV5-1; cdr3_aa: CASAGTGLTYGYTF; cdr3_nt: TGCGCCAGCGCCGGGACAGGGCTGACCTATGGCTACACCTTC
d_call: -; j_call: TRBJ1-4; clone_size: -; v_call: TRBV9; cdr3_aa: CASSVQGSNEKLFF; cdr3_nt: TGTGCCAGCAGCGTACAGGGTTCGAATGAAAAACTGTTTTTT
d_call: TRBD2; j_call: TRBJ2-3; clone_size: -; v_call: TRBV10-3; cdr3_aa: CAISEVLAGGASTDTQYF; cdr3_nt: TGTGCCATCAGTGAGGTCCTAGCGGGGGGCGCGAGCACAGATACGCAGTATTTT
d_call: TRBD1; j_call: TRBJ1-2; clone_size: -; v_call: TRBV7-9; cdr3_aa: CASSPEGQVYGYTF; cdr3_nt: TGTGCCAGCAGCCCGGAGGGACAGGTCTATGGCTACACCTTC
d_call: -; j_call: TRBJ2-1; clone_size: -; v_call: TRBV6-1; cdr3_aa: CASSEARLGPYNEQFF; cdr3_nt: TGTGCCAGCAGTGAAGCAAGACTAGGGCCCTACAATGAGCAGTTCTTC
d_call: TRBD2; j_call: TRBJ2-1; clone_size: -; v_call: TRBV14; cdr3_aa: CASSQASGGTRGNEQFF; cdr3_nt: TGTGCCAGCAGCCAAGCAAGCGGGGGGACCAGGGGGAATGAGCAGTTCTTC
d_call: -; j_call: TRBJ2-7; clone_size: few; v_call: TRBV15; cdr3_aa: CATRLTGNSYEQYF; cdr3_nt: TGTGCCACCAGGCTGACAGGTAACTCCTACGAGCAGTACTTC
d_call: TRBD1; j_call: TRBJ1-1; clone_size: -; v_call: TRBV6-1; cdr3_aa: CASGGTGTEAFF; cdr3_nt: TGTGCCAGCGGGGGGACAGGGACTGAAGCTTTCTTT
d_call: -; j_call: TRBJ1-5; clone_size: -; v_call: TRBV27; cdr3_aa: CASSFKGREPGNQPQHF; cdr3_nt: TGTGCCAGCAGTTTCAAGGGGAGGGAACCTGGCAATCAGCCCCAGCATTTT
d_call: TRBD1; j_call: TRBJ1-6; clone_size: -; v_call: TRBV6-5; cdr3_aa: CASSPRGQVPHF; cdr3_nt: TGTGCCAGCAGTCCACGAGGACAGGTTCCCCACTTT
d_call: TRBD1; j_call: TRBJ2-5; clone_size: -; v_call: TRBV5-4; cdr3_aa: CASSLPGQGLETQYF; cdr3_nt: TGTGCCAGCAGCTTACCGGGACAGGGATTGGAGACCCAGTACTTC
d_call: TRBD1; j_call: TRBJ1-6; clone_size: -; v_call: TRBV15; cdr3_aa: CATSFRDSPNSPLHF; cdr3_nt: TGTGCCACCAGCTTCCGGGACAGTCCTAATTCACCCCTCCACTTT
d_call: -; j_call: TRBJ1-3; clone_size: -; v_call: TRBV5-1; cdr3_aa: CASSLYSGSGNTIYF; cdr3_nt: TGCGCCAGCAGCTTGTACAGCGGCTCTGGAAACACCATATATTTT
d_call: -; j_call: TRBJ1-4; clone_size: -; v_call: TRBV29-1; cdr3_aa: CSGREAGKLFF; cdr3_nt: TGCAGCGGCCGCGAGGCGGGAAAACTGTTTTTT
d_call: -; j_call: TRBJ1-2; clone_size: -; v_call: TRBV14; cdr3_aa: CASSLRPSNYGYTF; cdr3_nt: TGTGCCAGCAGCCTGAGGCCTTCTAACTATGGCTACACCTTC
d_call: TRBD1; j_call: TRBJ1-5; clone_size: once; v_call: TRBV9; cdr3_aa: CASTQGAGVGQPQHF; cdr3_nt: TGTGCCAGCACCCAGGGGGCAGGGGTGGGCCAGCCCCAGCATTTT
d_call: TRBD1; j_call: TRBJ1-1; clone_size: -; v_call: TRBV29-1; cdr3_aa: CSVGTEQAFF; cdr3_nt: TGCAGCGTAGGGACAGAGCAAGCTTTCTTT
d_call: TRBD1; j_call: TRBJ1-2; clone_size: -; v_call: TRBV30; cdr3_aa: CAWSSGTGVDGYTF; cdr3_nt: TGTGCCTGGAGTTCCGGGACAGGGGTCGATGGCTACACCTTC